Following are 28 T cell receptor beta chains from one sample sequenced in a study of T-cell reconstitution after alpha-beta-depleted transplantation in children. Researchers prepared the TCRbeta library using unique molecular identifiers, the study reports. TCRdb recomputed calls from the PCR reads with MiXCR, one row per CDR3 protein. This sample has hundreds of thousands of distinct CDR3 sequences, with 15% to 20% found just once. Sequenced material: PBMCs, mostly from graft donor cells, taken 360 days after TCRalphabeta/CD19-depleted stem cell transplant. These receptor sequences come from a male patient aged 10-17 years who had a stem cell transplant for acute lymphoblastic leukemia, so the T cells may come from the graft donor.

This clonotype was picked up a small number of times. This sequence joins TRBV5-1 and TRBJ2-7; TRBD1 aligns across 9 bases. The ends lost 3 bases at V and 3 bases at J; junction bases unmatched: 7. The CDR3 is 15 amino acids. From germline, CDR1 is SGHRS and CDR2 YFSETQ. CDR3 DNA sequence: TGCGCCAGCAGCTACGGACAGGGGACTCTCTACGAGCAGTACTTC. It translates to CASSYGQGTLYEQYF.

The chain carries TRBV6-5 and TRBJ2-5, with TRBD1 matching over 8 bases. The CDR3 loop spans 11 amino acids. Germline CDR1 is MNHEY and CDR2 is SVGAGI. J lost 9 bases, V lost 5 bases, and 2 bases had no gene match. The DNA for the CDR3 is TGTGCCAGCAGTAAACAGGGGGCCCAGTACTTC. It specifies CASSKQGAQYF.

This clonotype was observed a single time. The CDR3 ends on some other residue instead of the conserved phenylalanine or tryptophan, so this is likely a read error. This chain links TRBV4-2 with TRBJ2-7, with TRBD2 matching 14 bases. The V gene's germline CDR1 is LGHNA and CDR2 YNFKEQ. The V gene end was trimmed by 2 bases and the J gene end by 1 base; junction bases not matched to a gene: 10. The CDR3 is made up of 19 amino acids. The CDR3 DNA is TGTGCCAGCAGCCAACATCCCATTAGACTAGCGGGAGGGTCCTACGAGCAGTACCTC. Amino acids: CASSQHPIRLAGGSYEQYL.

In its sample, this clonotype was seen a few times. The V gene is TRBV2, the J gene TRBJ2-1; 10 bases are a match to TRBD2. After removal of 1 base from V and 3 bases from J, the junction contained 3 bases not matched to a gene. The CDR3 is made up of 16 amino acids. Looked up from germline, CDR1 is SNHLY and CDR2 is FYNNEI. The CDR3 DNA follows: TGTGCCAGCAGTGAAGTCCTAGCGGGGGACTACAATGAGCAGTTCTTC. This sequence encodes CASSEVLAGDYNEQFF.

V is TRBV4-1 and J is TRBJ2-2; D is uncertain. V lost 1 base and J lost 6, with 9 bases in between. Germline CDR1 is MGHRA and CDR2 is YSYEKL. CDR3 length equals 14 residues. CDR3 coding DNA: TGCGCCAGCAGCCAAGTTATAGTGGCCGGGGAGCTGTTTTTT. Its protein is CASSQVIVAGELFF.

This clonotype was seen a handful of times. The chain is built from TRBV7-3 and TRBJ1-1; D uncertain. The CDR3 is 15 amino acids. Germline CDR1 reads SGHTA; CDR2 reads FQGTGA. V shed 1 base and J shed 0 bases, with 9 bases lying between them. The DNA of the CDR3 is TGTGCCAGCAGCTTAATCGGCACCTTGAACACTGAAGCTTTCTTT. Translation gives CASSLIGTLNTEAFF.

The rearrangement uses TRBV7-7 and TRBJ1-1, with TRBD1 matching 11 bases. Germline CDR1 is SSHAT and CDR2 is FNYEAQ (reference sequence). This CDR3 contains 14 residues. V shed 4 bases and J 6 bases; nucleotides not matched to a gene: 4. The CDR3 is CASSSDRGRAEAFF. The CDR3 region has the DNA TGTGCCAGCAGCTCGGACAGGGGGCGAGCTGAAGCTTTCTTT.

This clonotype has a handful of counts. The V call is TRBV4-1, the J call TRBJ2-7; 7 bases agree with TRBD2. V shed 1 base and J 3 bases; nucleotides not matched to a gene: 9. The CDR3 has 16 residues. In germline, CDR1 is MGHRA, CDR2 YSYEKL. CDR3 sequence reads: CASSQALRGSSYEQYF. The CDR3 bases are TGCGCCAGCAGCCAAGCCCTACGCGGGAGTAGCTACGAGCAGTACTTC.

A note on this clonotype: Germline and junction disagree at one end, which may indicate a read error. This chain links TRBV20-1 with TRBJ2-2, with D perhaps TRBD2 (7 bases). CDR1 and CDR2 from the germline V gene are DFQATT and SNEGSKA (reference sequence). The CDR3 totals 15 residues. The CDR3 region has the DNA TGCGGTGCCGAGAGCGGGACACGCAACACCGGGGAGCTGTTTTTT. It specifies CGAESGTRNTGELFF.

The chain employs TRBV19 and TRBJ1-1; D call uncertain. Between the trimmed V and J ends, which lost 1 base and 0 bases, there was a span of 9 bases. CDR3 length equals 15 residues. Germline V gene lookup returns CDR1 LNHDA and CDR2 SQIVND (reference sequence). CDR3 coding DNA: TGTGCCAGTAGTATAGGTACAGAGTTGAACACTGAAGCTTTCTTT. Translating gives CASSIGTELNTEAFF.

This clonotype has more than one count but fewer than ten. J is TRBJ2-7 and V is TRBV2; D uncertain. CDR3 size: 13 residues. CDR1 SNHLY and CDR2 FYNNEI come from the germline V gene. V was trimmed by 7 bases and J by 0 bases, leaving 10 bases between them. CDR3 sequence (DNA): TGTGCCAGCAACCGGCAAGGCTCCTACGAGCAGTACTTC. Translated, it gives CASNRQGSYEQYF.

In its sample, this clonotype was seen a few times. The J gene is TRBJ2-4, the V gene TRBV7-9, with D perhaps matching TRBD2 (6 bases). This CDR3 has 14 residues. The germline CDR1 and CDR2 sequences are SEHNR and FQNEAQ (reference sequence). V was trimmed by 0 bases and J by 7 bases, leaving 10 bases between them. The CDR3 is CASSLASGRNIQYF. The DNA for the CDR3 is TGTGCCAGCAGCTTAGCGTCGGGGAGGAACATTCAGTACTTC.

This rearrangement joins TRBV5-1 to TRBJ1-2, with D unresolved. This CDR3 has 13 amino acids. The germline V gene encodes CDR1 SGHRS and CDR2 YFSETQ. V was trimmed by 1 base and J by 5 bases, leaving 9 bases between them. CDR3 in DNA: TGCGCCAGCAGCTTGTTGGCAGATTATGGCTACACCTTC. It yields the protein CASSLLADYGYTF.

J is TRBJ2-4 and V is TRBV20-1; possibly TRBD2 for D (6 bases). Per germline, CDR1 DFQATT and CDR2 SNEGSKA (reference sequence). V was trimmed by 3 bases and J by 1 base, leaving 13 bases between them. This CDR3 has 15 residues. DNA for the CDR3: TGCAGTGCTAGGCCCCTAGCGACGGCCAAAAACATTCAGTACTTC. It translates to CSARPLATAKNIQYF.

V gene TRBV11-2 combines with J gene TRBJ2-1, with TRBD2 as a possible D gene (6 bases). The CDR3 runs to 13 residues. CDR1 is SGHAT, CDR2 FQNNGV, per germline. The V end lost 6 bases, the J end lost 5 bases, and 11 bases lay between the germline ends. CDR3 DNA: TGTGCCAGCAGATCATCGGGAGACAATGAGCAGTTCTTC. It encodes CASRSSGDNEQFF.

J is TRBJ2-2 and V is TRBV20-1; 8 bases fit TRBD2. This CDR3 region has 15 residues. V lost 0 bases to trimming and J lost 5 bases; unmatched junction nucleotides: 5. Germline lookup yields CDR1 DFQATT and CDR2 SNEGSKA (reference sequence). The CDR3 DNA is TGCAGTGCTAGAGATCTTCCGGGGGGGACCGGGGAGCTGTTTTTT. It yields the protein CSARDLPGGTGELFF.

This chain links TRBV19 with TRBJ2-2, with TRBD2 matching 9 bases. Per the germline V gene, CDR1 is LNHDA and CDR2 is SQIVND (reference sequence). The CDR3 runs 15 residues. J lost 2 bases, V lost 6 bases, and 4 bases had no gene match. CDR3 in DNA: TGTGCCAGTAGAAAGCGGGAGGTCAACACCGGGGAGCTGTTTTTT. As protein: CASRKREVNTGELFF.

The table lists this clonotype with many counts. The DNA for the CDR3 is TGTGCCAGCAGCTTGGTCCCCGGGGAGCTGTTTTTT. Protein product: CASSLVPGELFF. The chain links TRBV7-2 to TRBJ2-2; unclear D gene. V was pared by 3 bases and J by 6 bases, with 5 bases between. The CDR3 totals 12 residues. The germline V gene has CDR1 SGHTA and CDR2 FQGNSA.

This clonotype has only a few counts. The gene calls are TRBV10-3 and TRBJ2-2, with TRBD1 identical over 7 bases. After removal of 6 bases from V and 0 bases from J, the junction contained 4 bases not matched to a gene. CDR3 length equals 15 residues. In germline, CDR1 is ENHRY, CDR2 SYGVKD. The DNA for the CDR3 is TGTGCCATCAGACTAGGGGGCGCGAACACCGGGGAGCTGTTTTTT. This sequence encodes CAIRLGGANTGELFF.

There are many counts of this clonotype. The chain combines TRBV11-1 with TRBJ2-3, with 8 bases fitting TRBD2. V dropped 2 bases and J dropped 4; count of bases not matched to a gene: 11. The CDR3 length is 17 residues. Germline CDR1 and CDR2: SGHAT and FQDESV (reference sequence). The DNA for the CDR3 is TGTGCCAGCAGCTTACTTTGGTCAAGCGGGAGCTCAGATACGCAGTATTTT. Translating gives CASSLLWSSGSSDTQYF.

This clonotype came up a few times. The CDR3 DNA is TGCGCCAGCACCAGTTTTGCCAGTAAAGGCTACGAGCAGTACTTC. Amino acids: CASTSFASKGYEQYF. The chain combines TRBV5-1 with TRBJ2-7; D is unclear. The CDR3 consists of 15 residues. Trimming took off 6 bases at V and 3 bases at J, with 19 bases between the two ends. Germline V gene lookup returns CDR1 SGHRS and CDR2 YFSETQ.

Only a few counts were recorded for this clonotype. The chain couples TRBV5-6 to TRBJ1-5; TRBD1 might be the D (5 bases). The germline V and J ends were trimmed by 7 bases and 6 bases, with 23 bases remaining between them. Germline lookup yields CDR1 SGHDT and CDR2 YYEEEE. The CDR3 contains 16 residues. CDR3 nucleotides: TGTGCCAGCCGACCCTGGGAGGGCAGGGCCTCTCAGCCCCAGCATTTT. The encoded protein is CASRPWEGRASQPQHF.

This clonotype was observed many times. This chain connects TRBV12-3 or TRBV12-4 to TRBJ2-7, with D unresolved. The V end lost 2 bases, the J end lost 3 bases, and 11 bases lay between the germline ends. The CDR3 sequence is 14 residues long. CDR3 residues: CASSLSKGIYEQYF. The CDR3 DNA reads as TGTGCCAGCAGTTTATCTAAAGGGATCTACGAGCAGTACTTC.

The chain joins TRBV20-1 to TRBJ2-1; D gene unclear. This CDR3 contains 14 residues. V lost 4 bases and J lost 4, with 14 bases in between. Germline V gene lookup returns CDR1 DFQATT and CDR2 SNEGSKA (reference sequence). The CDR3 here is CSAIPIAVYNEQFF. Written as DNA, the CDR3 is TGCAGTGCTATCCCTATAGCAGTTTACAATGAGCAGTTCTTC.

In its sample, this clonotype was seen a few times. The chain couples TRBV30 to TRBJ2-1, with 8 bases aligning to TRBD1. This CDR3 comprises 13 residues. After removal of 4 bases from V and 10 bases from J, the junction contained 9 bases not matched to a gene. CDR1 and CDR2 (germline): GTSNPN, SVGIG (reference sequence). The CDR3 bases are TGTGCCTGGATGGTACAGGGGGTTAAGGAGCAGTTCTTC. It translates to CAWMVQGVKEQFF.

This chain uses TRBV12-3 or TRBV12-4 with TRBJ2-7; 10 bases align to TRBD1. Unmatched junction bases numbered 6, after V lost 5 bases and J lost 5 bases. The CDR3 is made up of 14 amino acids. As DNA, the CDR3 is TGTGCCAGCAGTCCCGGGACAGGGGAGGACGAGCAGTACTTC. It translates to CASSPGTGEDEQYF.

This clonotype has a handful of counts. The chain combines TRBV10-3 with TRBJ2-3; D is possibly TRBD1 (6 bases). The germline gives CDR1 ENHRY, CDR2 SYGVKD. V dropped 4 bases and J dropped 2 bases, with 10 bases sitting between them. The CDR3 spans 14 residues. CDR3 protein: CAISGWGHTDTQYF. CDR3 DNA sequence: TGTGCCATCAGTGGGTGGGGGCACACAGATACGCAGTATTTT.

This clonotype has only one observation. The V and J genes are TRBV4-1 and TRBJ1-4; TRBD1 aligns across 7 bases. The V segment lost 2 bases and the J segment 11 bases; nucleotides outside the gene matches: 11. The CDR3 has 15 amino acids. Germline lookup yields CDR1 MGHRA and CDR2 YSYEKL. Here the CDR3 reads CASSQPVTGLKKLFF. DNA of the CDR3: TGCGCCAGCAGCCAACCGGTGACAGGGCTAAAGAAACTGTTTTTT.